A single sample is the source of the 4 T cell receptor beta chains below, sequenced in a study of blood T cells in healthy people across ages. For the second PCR, which ran for roughly 6 to 11 cycles, a sample-barcoded 5' primer and a J-beta primer mix were used. TCRdb passed the 5' RACE reads through MiXCR, listing each CDR3 protein once. Of fewer than 1,200,000 distinct CDR3 sequences listed, approximately 25% are singletons. These same records also appear under a second study, on T cells of mothers and their children.

Sample: blood. The receptors come from a girl aged 2-15 years in good health.

This clonotype came up a few times. V is TRBV4-3 and J is TRBJ1-2; maybe TRBD1 (5 bases). Germline values: CDR1 LGHNA, CDR2 YSLEER. Between the trimmed V and J ends, which lost 6 bases and 8 bases, there was a span of 13 bases. This CDR3 contains 12 residues. The CDR3 DNA reads TGCGCCAGCAGACCTCGGCGGGACGGCTACACCTTC. Translation: CASRPRRDGYTF.

V gene TRBV24-1 combines with J gene TRBJ2-3; either TRBD1 or TRBD2 may fit D (7 bases each). There are 16 residues in the CDR3. Germline assignment: CDR1 KGHDR and CDR2 SFDVKD. V was pared by 2 bases and J by 2 bases, with 13 bases between. As DNA, the CDR3 is TGTGCCACCAGTGATTCGGGGGGACAGACCACAGATACGCAGTATTTT. Translated, it gives CATSDSGGQTTDTQYF.

The gene calls are TRBV20-1 and TRBJ1-1, with TRBD1 identical over 9 bases. With V trimmed by 4 bases and J by 6 bases, 6 bases remained unmatched. This CDR3 is 13 amino acids long. Germline values: CDR1 DFQATT, CDR2 SNEGSKA (reference sequence). The chain's CDR3 is CSATTGGFAEAFF. The CDR3 region has the DNA TGCAGTGCTACTACAGGGGGCTTTGCTGAAGCTTTCTTT.

The sample holds a few counts of this clonotype. The chain carries TRBV20-1 and TRBJ2-5, with 7 positions matching TRBD2. The trim removed 3 bases at V and 0 bases at J, leaving 13 bases unmatched. From germline, CDR1 is DFQATT and CDR2 SNEGSKA (reference sequence). This CDR3 has 17 residues. In DNA, the CDR3 is TGCAGTGCTAGGGGTTGGCGGGGAGGGCGGGACCAAGAGACCCAGTACTTC. Protein product: CSARGWRGGRDQETQYF.